Following are 9 T cell receptor beta chains from one sample sequenced in a study of OX40 agonist ivuxolimab in advanced cancers. Here immunoSEQ multiplex PCR was the method, and the copy in TCRdb shows in-frame clones only, minus some. Of 55,000 or so clones in the sample, roughly 90% were seen once. The source was CD4+ or CD8+ T cells sorted from blood, collected in a trial of the OX40 agonist ivuxolimab. Source of these receptors: an adult with an advanced solid tumor such as melanoma, head and neck, liver or kidney cancer.

The rearrangement links TRBV7-9 to TRBJ2-2, with D possibly being TRBD2 (6 bases). Germline CDR1 is SEHNR and CDR2 is FQNEAQ (reference sequence). Trimming left V 5 bases short and J 5 bases short, with 24 bases between. The CDR3 contains 18 residues. In nucleotides, the CDR3 is TGTGCCAGCAGCCCCCCGACCTTGACTAGTGGAGAAACCGGGGAGCTGTTTTTT. This gives the protein CASSPPTLTSGETGELFF.

The chain joins TRBV5-1 to TRBJ1-2, with 7 bases matching TRBD1. Losses at the gene ends were 4 bases for V and 0 bases for J; bases not matched to a gene: 6. Germline-derived CDR1 and CDR2 are SGHRS and YFSETQ. The CDR3 sequence is 15 residues long. In nucleotides, the CDR3 is TGCGCCAGCAGCATAGGGGACAGAACTAACTATGGCTACACCTTC. This translates into CASSIGDRTNYGYTF. The complete variable domain, with remaining parts taken from reference TRBV5-1 and TRBJ1-2, reads KAGVTQTPRYLIKTRGQQVTLSCSPISGHRSVSWYQQTPGQGLQFLFEYFSETQRNKGNFPGRFSGRQFSNSRSEMNVSTLELGDSALYLCASSIGDRTNYGYTFGSGTRLTVV.

The CDR3 region is CASQRRNSYEQYF. The CDR3 coding sequence is TGTGCCAGCCAGAGACGAAACTCCTACGAGCAGTACTTC. The chain combines TRBV25-1 with TRBJ2-7; D is unclear. Germline lookup yields CDR1 MGHDK and CDR2 SYGVNS. Trimming removed 8 bases at V and 0 bases at J, with 11 bases between. The length of the CDR3 is 13 residues.

The CDR3 sequence: CASSQTAGGTRTDTQYF. The CDR3 region has the DNA TGTGCCAGCTCACAAACTGCAGGGGGAACCCGCACAGATACGCAGTATTTT. V gene TRBV18 combines with J gene TRBJ2-3, with TRBD1 identical over 7 bases. The length of the CDR3 is 17 residues. In germline, CDR1 is KGHSH, CDR2 LQKENI. V dropped 4 bases and J dropped 1; count of bases not matched to a gene: 11. The full variable domain, rest sourced from reference TRBV18 and TRBJ2-3, is NAGVMQNPRHLVRRRGQEARLRCSPMKGHSHVYWYRQLPEEGLKFMVYLQKENIIDESGMPKERFSAEFPKEGPSILRIQQVVRGDSAAYFCASSQTAGGTRTDTQYFGPGTRLTVL.

The V and J genes are TRBV28 and TRBJ2-5; D gene unclear. Germline lookup yields CDR1 MDHEN and CDR2 SYDVKM. V gave up 5 bases and J gave up 5 bases, with 9 bases separating them. CDR3 size: 12 residues. CDR3 sequence: CASSHGPETQYF. For the CDR3, the DNA is TGTGCCAGCAGTCACGGGCCTGAGACCCAGTACTTC.

This CDR3 is CASSPRTGYEGETQYF. CDR3 bases: TGTGCCAGCAGTCCTAGGACCGGCTACGAGGGAGAGACCCAGTACTTC. The V call is TRBV2, the J call TRBJ2-5; D perhaps matches TRBD2 (5 bases). Germline assignment: CDR1 SNHLY and CDR2 FYNNEI. The CDR3 sequence is 16 residues long. Trimming removed 5 bases from V and 4 bases from J, with 20 bases in between.

The chain carries TRBV11-2 and TRBJ1-2, with TRBD1 identical over 10 bases. The germline V gene encodes CDR1 SGHAT and CDR2 FQNNGV. Losses at the gene ends were 4 bases for V and 5 bases for J; bases not matched to a gene: 1. There are 13 residues in the CDR3. The CDR3 nucleotides are TGTGCCAGCAGCTCGGACAGGGGGTATGGCTACACCTTC. It yields the protein CASSSDRGYGYTF.

CDR3 nucleotide sequence: TGTGCCAGCAGCTCCCGACGGATCAGCTCCTACAATGAGCAGTTCTTC. The encoded protein is CASSSRRISSYNEQFF. V gene TRBV7-6 combines with J gene TRBJ2-1; no definite D call. The CDR3 loop spans 16 amino acids. The V gene lost 4 bases and the J gene lost 0 bases, with 13 bases spanning the gap. The germline V gene has CDR1 SGHVS and CDR2 FNYEAQ.

This chain uses TRBV6-1 with TRBJ2-7; D unclear. The germline V gene has CDR1 MNHNS and CDR2 SASEGT. This CDR3 spans 11 amino acids. V was shortened by 4 bases and J by 5 bases, with 6 bases between the two germline ends. The chain's CDR3 is CASSVAHEQYF. The CDR3 DNA reads as TGTGCCAGCAGTGTCGCCCACGAGCAGTACTTC.